This T cell receptor beta chain was recorded in a study of cytomegalovirus exposure and HLA in healthy donors. Study-wide results and caveats: Earlier analysis looked at TCR beta V segments, and most were productive about 87% or about 30% of the time. For TCR beta chains, V- and J-gene trimming was later linked to a missense DCLRE1C variant.

Primers for the PCR totalled 60 Vbeta and 13 Jbeta. Sequenced by immunoSEQ multiplex PCR; TCRdb stores in-frame clones only, minus some. The repertoire holds more than 85,000 clones, with around three quarters as singletons. As regards this clone: Its target is unknown.

Per the germline V gene, CDR1 is GTSNPN and CDR2 is SVGIG (reference sequence). The CDR3 extends over 12 amino acids. V was cut by 2 bases and J by 2 bases, with 6 bases left in between. This chain uses TRBV30 with TRBJ2-5; D gene unclear. This receptor was identified in a male donor in good health and CMV-seropositive. Sequenced input: PBMCs. This CDR3 is CAWSFSQETQYF. DNA of the CDR3: TGTGCCTGGAGTTTCAGTCAAGAGACCCAGTACTTC.